This T cell receptor beta chain was captured by sequencing in a study of cytomegalovirus exposure and HLA in healthy donors (TCRdb year 2017). Background for the entire study: According to an earlier analysis of a few hundred of the donors, roughly 180 million T cells yielded 90 million to 140 million unique TCR beta sequences and less than 300 Gb of sequence data. An early release covering approximately 600 HLA-typed donors comprised approximately 300 gigabases of sequencing data and about 90 million unique TCR sequences. Of the 300 to 500 genotyped donors, roughly 80% were placed in the genetic ancestry cluster associated with self-reported Caucasian donors. The aim of the study was to test whether cataloging public T cell receptors could identify signatures of past pathogen exposure. The study profiled the T cell repertoires of hundreds of subjects by immunosequencing and related them to cytomegalovirus serostatus. Along with the roughly 670-subject first cohort, a separate validation cohort of over 90 different subjects was used. To predict cytomegalovirus infection status, the study combined high-throughput TCR immunosequencing, statistical association of individual TCRs with disease status, and machine learning. In a later analysis, previously published TCR beta repertoires from 500 to 750 donors were re-analyzed and high-resolution HLA genotyping was added so that TCR occurrence patterns could be studied. In the later analysis, no new phenotypic data were used to find candidate immune exposures; instead, reliance was placed on TCR beta sequences and their occurrence across donors. An earlier analysis of around 540 of the donors applied high-throughput TCR beta sequencing to assess whether each TCR beta V gene segment acted as functional or pseudogenic. Donor age, sex, ethnicity and CMV serostatus were compiled alongside the repertoire data. In a later genetic analysis, genome-wide SNP genotypes for about 55% of the 666 donors were used, and that subset was treated as a discovery cohort. Every discovery cohort repertoire had been produced on one sequencing platform. HLA typing included class I and class II loci at four-digit resolution. The number of typed donors differed by locus: about 629-630 for A, B, C, DRB1 and DQB1; approximately 530 for DQA1; around 610 for DPA1; and some 430 for DPB1. Roughly 5 DR-DQ haplotypes were handled as single units for association and clustering, since linkage in the cohort was strong. Across around 400 genotyped donors of the cohort, an average of about 240,000 unique TCR beta nucleotide sequences per donor were sequenced, and around 20% of those sequences were non-productive.

A word on this clone: Its antigen target is currently unknown. No base qualities exist here, and no much larger clone lies one base off it.

The cohort was made up of 650 to 700 healthy bone marrow donors. All cohort members were sampled while nominally healthy, although unrecorded immune exposures were likely present. Of the approximately 700 cohort members, just under 300 had a positive CMV serostatus and just over 350 had a negative one, while no CMV serostatus was recorded for the donor. Every donor gave a peripheral blood sample, and the peripheral blood mononuclear cells from that sample were used for TCR beta sequencing. The Qiagen DNeasy Blood Extraction Kit was used to extract genomic DNA from the blood cell samples. Study-wide findings and limitations: Broadly in line with IMGT annotations, most TCR beta V segments showed up in productive rearrangements about 87% or about 30% of the time in an earlier analysis of around 600 of the donors. In a later analysis, TCR association rates were found to vary across HLA loci, with the most associated TCRs seen for DRB1 alleles and the fewest for HLA-C alleles. A further reported finding was that TCR beta sequences accurately predicted the HLA-A and HLA-B alleles for most subjects in the first cohort. Three of the identified cytomegalovirus-associated TCR beta chains were confirmed in vitro to be specific for cytomegalovirus antigens. Strong co-occurrence of HLA alleles, especially DR and DQ, made assigning TCR associations to individual alleles difficult. An association between a missense DCLRE1C variant and V-gene and J-gene trimming of TCR beta chains was found in a later genetic analysis and replicated in an independent cohort. Because the 87-base-pair reads could not distinguish some IMGT-functional V segments, including TRBV6-2 and TRBV6-3, those segments were excluded. Correlated functional status among segregating V segments might reflect linkage disequilibrium, but an unknown experimental factor could not be ruled out. According to the authors, the approach could potentially be generalized to other disease states and immunological phenotypes. CMV serostatus was the only immune exposure information available for the cohort. A later genetic analysis reported fewer N-insertions in productive TCRs among donors in an Asian-associated ancestry cluster than the roughly 620-donor mean. According to a later analysis, parvovirus B19, influenza, CMV and Epstein-Barr virus appeared linked to several top co-occurrence clusters. Most CMV-associated TCR beta chains appeared to be HLA-restricted in a later analysis, and the HLA associations seemed to be driven largely by CMV exposure. Sequencing depth was assumed to be roughly uniform across donors in the presence/absence analyses, though that assumption may not hold. A group of highly shared sequence variants was considered likely to be a technical artifact of the sequencing pipeline. The classifier was reported to diagnose cytomegalovirus status with high specificity and sensitivity in both the original cohort and the validation cohort. Most TCR sequences were observed very rarely across donors, whereas some public TCRs were present in many individuals. Because some donors lacked HLA typing at each locus, the association tests relied only on the typed subset. A later analysis found that HLA-associated TCR beta chains were more clonally expanded and had lower generation probabilities than equally common non-associated chains. In a later analysis, about 16,000 TCR beta sequences were associated with specific HLA alleles at a false discovery rate of 0.05. The earlier analysis of around 600 of the donors excluded seventeen rarely observed V segments, including chromosome 9 orphons, because counts were too low. A total of fewer than 200 TCR beta chains were listed by the study as associated with cytomegalovirus. Only TCR beta chains were sequenced in this cohort, and the absence of alpha or paired-chain data limited detectable features.

Libraries were built with the immunoSEQ multiplex PCR assay. For the multiplex PCR, a mixture combining 60 forward primers for TCR Vbeta segments and 13 reverse primers for TCR Jbeta segments was used. A multiplex PCR assay on genomic DNA amplified the CDR3 region of rearranged TCR beta genes. Amplified TCR beta libraries were sequenced as 87-base-pair reads on the Illumina HiSeq System. As for the authors' bioinformatics: A later analysis counted some 74 million unique TCR beta chains across the 666 repertoires, and roughly 10 million of these chains were shared by at least two donors. Raw reads were error-corrected and collapsed into unique sequences with a nearest-neighbor algorithm that merged closely related sequences to remove PCR and sequencing errors. Alignment of CDR3 sequences to IMGT reference sequences was used to assign V, D and J gene segments. For a sequence to be retained, at least a six-nucleotide match to both a V gene segment and a J gene segment was required. Rearrangements were classified as productive when the CDR3 lacked stop codons and remained in frame with V and J, and all other rearrangements were classified as non-productive. CDR3 was defined according to IMGT convention as the region running from the second conserved V-encoded cysteine to the conserved J-encoded phenylalanine. The earlier analysis of about 530 of the donors excluded any sequence lacking an unambiguous match to a single V gene segment. In an earlier analysis of 500 to 750 of the donors, V segments were called functional above 56.7% productive rearrangements and were called segregating when the between-donor standard deviation exceeded 5%. A statistical classification framework was developed to diagnose cytomegalovirus status using the catalog of TCR beta chain sequences. A later analysis assigned V and J genes by comparing TCR nucleotide sequences with IMGT/GENE-DB human TR gene sequences. In a later analysis, CDR3 sequences and most-parsimonious VDJ recombination scenarios were assigned using the TCRdist pipeline. In a later analysis, each TCR beta chain was defined by its CDR3 amino acid sequence together with its V-gene family, and reads lacking a unique V-gene family were excluded. A later analysis removed 592 highly shared, low-generation-probability nucleotide sequences to deal with suspected cross-contamination and a sequencing artifact. In a later analysis, a clonal expansion index for each public chain was calculated from normalized within-repertoire ranks of inferred template counts. Generation probabilities in a later analysis came from a VDJ recombination model fitted to out-of-frame rearrangements, and those results were checked against IGoR. In a later analysis, TCR-TCR, TCR-HLA and TCR-CMV co-occurrence was scored with hypergeometric tests, and a repertoire-size bias correction was applied to TCR pairs. A later analysis estimated false discovery rates by permuting HLA or CMV assignments 20 times. In a later analysis, co-occurring TCRs were grouped using DBSCAN, with TCRdist sequence similarity added in when clustering inside HLA-allele-positive subsets. For co-occurrence clustering, repertoires with fewer than 30,000 or more than 120,000 public chains were excluded, along with four to six repertoires with anomalous nucleotide sharing. The table was pulled from immuneACCESS by TCRdb, which kept in-frame rearrangements only. Such tables lose some clones; where checked, under half of the loss comes from unresolved V genes, and the rest has no known cause. V, J and clone size derive from that table, while D and trimming were established from the DNA sequence. This sample lists 42,000 or so clones; roughly 47% were detected once. Around an eighth of the sample is taken by the ten largest.

The cysteine opens and the phenylalanine closes a CDR3 of 16 amino acids. Just CDR3 DNA is preserved here, 48 bases in frame from base 1. V drops 4 bases and J drops 5 bases, leaving 20 bases in between. Sequences SGHRS (CDR1) and YFSETQ (CDR2) are obtained from the germline V gene. The chain uses TRBV5-1 and TRBJ2-3; TRBD1 is possibly the D segment (6 matching bases). This receptor was identified in a human donor in good health. The sequencing sample was made of PBMCs. The CDR3 reads CASSPGHRDLLDTQYF. The nucleotide sequence reads TGCGCCAGCAGCCCCGGTCACAGGGATCTCCTAGATACGCAGTATTTT.